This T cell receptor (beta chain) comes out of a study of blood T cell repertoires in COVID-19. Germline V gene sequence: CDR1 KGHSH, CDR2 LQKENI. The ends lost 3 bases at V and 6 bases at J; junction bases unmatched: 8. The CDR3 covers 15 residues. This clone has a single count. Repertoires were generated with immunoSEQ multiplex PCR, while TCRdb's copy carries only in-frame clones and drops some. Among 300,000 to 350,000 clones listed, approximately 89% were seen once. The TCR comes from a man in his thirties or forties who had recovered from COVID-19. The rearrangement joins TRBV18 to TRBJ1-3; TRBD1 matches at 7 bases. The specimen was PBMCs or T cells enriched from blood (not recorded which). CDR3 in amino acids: CASSPYRDRVNTIYF. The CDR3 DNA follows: TGTGCCAGCTCACCCTACCGGGACAGAGTAAACACCATATATTTT.